This T cell receptor (beta chain) appears in the sequencing data of a study of blood T cells in healthy people across ages. A second PCR of roughly 7 to 11 cycles used a sample-barcoded 5' primer and a J-beta primer mix. TCRdb fed the 5' RACE reads into MiXCR, producing one record per CDR3 protein. This table has fewer than 950,000 distinct CDR3 sequences, 36% appearing once. Isolation recovered at least 6.5 million PBMCs from every sample. CDR1 is LNHNV, CDR2 YYDKDF, per germline (reference sequence). Trimming took 3 bases from V and 5 from J, leaving 8 bases between them. The CDR3 has 13 residues. The chain is built from TRBV15 and TRBJ2-1, with unresolved D. Sequenced: blood. The TCR sequence derives from a young man in good health. CDR3 nucleotides: TGTGCCACCAGCAGCGGTACAGACAATGAGCAGTTCTTC. Residues: CATSSGTDNEQFF.